The source of this T cell receptor beta chain is a study of blood T cell repertoires in COVID-19. About the research overall: Sites across the United States, Italy and Spain contributed samples from acute and convalescent COVID-19. Sources were T cells, B-cell-depleted T cells, or PBMCs; the material itself was cDNA or gDNA.

In the authors' workflow: Amplification of reference gene primers provided the estimated nucleated cell counts. Sequenced by immunoSEQ multiplex PCR; TCRdb stores in-frame clones only, minus some. V, J and clone size are those of that table, while D and trimming were read from the DNA. The sample yields fewer than 110,000 clones, about 90% seen once. This CDR3 spans 12 amino acids. V usage is TRBV21-1 and J usage is TRBJ2-2; the table's D call, TRBD1, has no DNA check behind it. TRBV21-1 is termed a pseudogene. The TCR sequence derives from a human donor in a cohort sampled during active COVID-19. Sequencing was done on a sample of peripheral blood. CDR3 bases: TGTGCCATTGAACAGGGGACCGGGGAGCTGTTTTTT. This codes for CAIEQGTGELFF.